This T cell receptor beta chain was recovered during a study of graft-versus-host responses after intestinal transplantation. Study summary: Anti-thymocyte globulin was used for induction in all recipients, who then took tacrolimus and steroids for approximately 3 years.

Trimming left V 6 bases short and J 4 bases short, with 4 bases between. CDR3 size: 11 residues. The germline gives CDR1 MNHNY, CDR2 SVGAGI (reference sequence). Generated by immunoSEQ multiplex PCR, the TCRdb table keeps only in-frame clones and is missing some. The sample records around 15,000 clones, roughly 88% being singletons. This chain joins TRBV6-6 and TRBJ2-1; D remains unclear. The TCR sequence derives from a human patient who received an intestinal transplant, so some T cells may come from the graft donor. The source material was PBMCs, sampled roughly 15 weeks after intestinal transplant. The CDR3 loop reads CASRLYNEQFF. CDR3 DNA sequence: TGTGCCAGCAGATTGTACAATGAGCAGTTCTTC.